The 20 T cell receptor beta chains presented below share a single source sample, sequenced in a study of blood T cell repertoires in COVID-19. Clones were sequenced by immunoSEQ multiplex PCR, and TCRdb holds only the in-frame ones, with some missing. The sample holds under 200,000 clones, approximately 85% seen once. Sequenced sample: PBMCs or T cells enriched from blood (not recorded which). These receptor sequences come from a man aged 35-49 years with acute COVID-19.

CDR3 coding DNA: TGCGCCAGCAGACCCGCCCCAGACAGGGCGAATGAGCAGTTCTTC. Its protein is CASRPAPDRANEQFF. The chain uses TRBV5-1 and TRBJ2-1; 7 bases map to TRBD1. The CDR3 sequence is 15 residues long. The V gene end was trimmed by 5 bases and the J gene end by 7 bases; junction bases not matched to a gene: 12. The V gene's germline CDR1 is SGHRS and CDR2 YFSETQ.

The chain couples TRBV29-1 to TRBJ2-3, with D tentatively TRBD1 (5 bases). The germline CDR1 and CDR2 sequences are SQVTM and ANQGSEA. Trimming pared 7 bases from V and 0 bases from J, leaving 14 bases between. This CDR3 is built from 14 residues. The chain's CDR3 is CSAPRQFSTDTQYF. The DNA for the CDR3 is TGCAGCGCTCCTAGACAGTTTAGCACAGATACGCAGTATTTT.

The rearrangement links TRBV11-2 to TRBJ1-2, with unresolved D. The CDR3 contains 14 residues. Germline CDR1 reads SGHAT; CDR2 reads FQNNGV. The V gene lost 5 bases and the J gene lost 4 bases, with 14 bases spanning the gap. The CDR3 region is CASSREAPLYGYTF. CDR3 DNA: TGTGCCAGCAGCCGTGAGGCGCCGCTCTATGGCTACACCTTC.

This clone has a single count. The genes are TRBV27 and TRBJ2-2; 7 positions match TRBD1. CDR1 and CDR2 from the germline V gene are MNHEY and SMNVEV (reference sequence). Losses at the gene ends were 5 bases for V and 4 bases for J; bases not matched to a gene: 7. CDR3 length equals 15 residues. In nucleotides, the CDR3 is TGTGCCAGCAGTATCTATACAGGGGTCACCGGGGAGCTGTTTTTT. It specifies CASSIYTGVTGELFF.

V and J are TRBV3-1 (or the pseudogene TRBV3-2) and TRBJ1-2, with 12 bases matching TRBD1. Germline trimming cut 1 base from V and 7 bases from J; bases unmatched to any gene: 10. Per germline, CDR1 LGHDT and CDR2 YNNKEL (reference sequence). The CDR3 covers 17 residues. The CDR3, as DNA: TGTGCCAGCAGCCAAGTGGGGACAGGGGGCGTGGAACGTGGCTACACCTTC. Amino acid sequence: CASSQVGTGGVERGYTF.

The chain has TRBV4-1 and TRBJ1-5; D gene unclear. In germline, CDR1 is MGHRA, CDR2 YSYEKL. The CDR3 has 13 amino acids. V dropped 0 bases and J dropped 8 bases, with 8 bases sitting between them. The CDR3 region has the DNA TGCGCCAGCAGCCAAGAGAGGGTGGAGCCCCAGCATTTT. This gives the protein CASSQERVEPQHF.

This clone is a singleton in its sample. This chain connects TRBV11-2 to TRBJ1-3; no definite D call. Trimming left V 5 bases short and J 2 bases short, with 7 bases between. Germline assignment: CDR1 SGHAT and CDR2 FQNNGV. The CDR3 is 13 residues long. CDR3 bases: TGTGCCAGCAGCCCCAGTCCTGGAAACACCATATATTTT. This sequence encodes CASSPSPGNTIYF. Drawing the rest from reference TRBV11-2 and TRBJ1-3, the complete variable domain is EAGVAQSPRYKIIEKRQSVAFWCNPISGHATLYWYQQILGQGPKLLIQFQNNGVVDDSQLPKDRFSAERLKGVDSTLKIQPAKLEDSAVYLCASSPSPGNTIYFGEGSWLTVV.

The V call is TRBV19, the J call TRBJ1-6; D possibly corresponds to TRBD1 (5 bases). This CDR3 region has 13 residues. CDR1 LNHDA and CDR2 SQIVND come from the germline V gene (reference sequence). With 4 bases removed from V and 8 bases from J, the gap between germline ends came to 9 bases. The DNA for the CDR3 is TGTGCCAGTAGTAAAGCGGGGGATTCACCCCTCCACTTT. Translated: CASSKAGDSPLHF.

The chain joins TRBV19 to TRBJ2-7; possible D gene TRBD2, 6 bases. The germline V and J ends were trimmed by 5 bases and 2 bases, with 22 bases remaining between them. This CDR3 spans 17 amino acids. The germline gives CDR1 LNHDA, CDR2 SQIVND (reference sequence). The CDR3 region has the DNA TGTGCCAGTAGTCCCCCACAGCGGGCCCTTACAACCTACGAGCAGTACTTC. Translated, it gives CASSPPQRALTTYEQYF. Together with reference TRBV19 and TRBJ2-7, the CDR3 gives the full variable domain: DGGITQSPKYLFRKEGQNVTLSCEQNLNHDAMYWYRQDPGQGLRLIYYSQIVNDFQKGDIAEGYSVSREKKESFPLTVTSAQKNPTAFYLCASSPPQRALTTYEQYFGPGTRLTVT.

Written as DNA, the CDR3 is TGCGCCAGCAGCTTAGACTTAGCGGGGTTCAATGAGCAGTTCTTC. Its protein is CASSLDLAGFNEQFF. V usage is TRBV5-1 and J usage is TRBJ2-1, with 8 nucleotides matching TRBD2. The CDR3 sequence is 15 residues long. Germline CDR1 is SGHRS and CDR2 is YFSETQ. The V and J ends lost 2 bases and 6 bases, in that order; junction bases with no gene match: 7.

This clone appeared a few times. The chain couples TRBV6-5 to TRBJ2-1; D might be TRBD2 (6 bases). Trimming cost V 8 bases and J 6 bases, with 20 bases left between them. CDR1 is MNHEY and CDR2 is SVGAGI in the germline V gene. This CDR3 comprises 15 residues. CDR3 DNA: TGTGCCAGCGCCCCCAGCGGGTTCGGCTTCAATGAGCAGTTCTTC. This gives the protein CASAPSGFGFNEQFF.

This rearrangement joins TRBV7-9 to TRBJ2-2, with D maybe TRBD1 (6 bases). The CDR3 contains 14 residues. Deletions cut 2 bases from V and 5 bases from J, with 9 bases between. Germline V gene lookup returns CDR1 SEHNR and CDR2 FQNEAQ (reference sequence). The CDR3 reads CASSLSGETGELFF. The CDR3 DNA follows: TGTGCCAGCAGCTTATCAGGGGAGACCGGGGAGCTGTTTTTT.

V usage is TRBV19 and J usage is TRBJ1-1, with TRBD1 as a possible D gene (5 bases). CDR1 LNHDA and CDR2 SQIVND come from the germline V gene (reference sequence). V was trimmed by 9 bases and J by 7 bases, leaving 18 bases between them. The CDR3 spans 13 residues. CDR3 in DNA: TGTGCCAGCCACTCCCGTGGGGGACTTGAAGCTTTCTTT. Its protein is CASHSRGGLEAFF. The full variable domain, completed using reference TRBV19 and TRBJ1-1, is DGGITQSPKYLFRKEGQNVTLSCEQNLNHDAMYWYRQDPGQGLRLIYYSQIVNDFQKGDIAEGYSVSREKKESFPLTVTSAQKNPTAFYLCASHSRGGLEAFFGQGTRLTVV.

V usage is TRBV7-6 and J usage is TRBJ1-1, with D perhaps matching TRBD1 (5 bases). CDR1 and CDR2 (germline): SGHVS, FNYEAQ. V shed 1 base and J shed 5 bases, with 11 bases lying between them. The CDR3 has 14 amino acids. The chain's CDR3 is CASSLGVGGTEAFF. In DNA form, the CDR3 reads TGTGCCAGCAGCTTAGGAGTGGGGGGGACTGAAGCTTTCTTT.

J is TRBJ2-2 and V is TRBV7-2; perhaps TRBD2 as D (6 bases). The V end was cut by 2 bases, the J end by 4 bases, with 14 bases between. Germline V lookup: CDR1 SGHTA, CDR2 FQGNSA. The CDR3 consists of 16 residues. CDR3 sequence: CASSLRGGAITGELFF. Here the CDR3 DNA reads TGTGCCAGCAGCTTAAGGGGCGGGGCGATCACCGGGGAGCTGTTTTTT.

The chain joins TRBV19 to TRBJ1-1; 7 positions agree with TRBD1. Germline V gene sequence: CDR1 LNHDA, CDR2 SQIVND (reference sequence). The CDR3 consists of 20 residues. The J segment lost 1 base and the V segment lost 1 base, leaving 18 bases of the junction unmatched. CDR3 DNA: TGTGCCAGTAGTATAGTTCGCATTATAGGAGGGGGCGCGGAGAACACTGAAGCTTTCTTT. It is translated as CASSIVRIIGGGAENTEAFF.

This chain joins TRBV7-4 and TRBJ2-7; weak D call: TRBD1 (6 bases). The germline V gene has CDR1 SGHVT and CDR2 SQSDAQ. The CDR3 extends over 16 amino acids. Trimming pared 3 bases from V and 5 bases from J, leaving 20 bases between. The CDR3 sequence is CASSFSWTALSDEQYF. The CDR3 DNA sequence: TGTGCCAGCAGCTTTTCTTGGACAGCCCTTTCCGACGAGCAGTACTTC. The whole variable domain, filled in from reference TRBV7-4 and TRBJ2-7, reads GAGVSQSPRYKVAKRGRDVALRCDSISGHVTLYWYRQTLGQGSEVLTYSQSDAQRDKSGRPSGRFSAERPERSVSTLKIQRTEQGDSAVYLCASSFSWTALSDEQYFGPGTRLTVT.

The genes are TRBV28 and TRBJ2-3; D is unresolved. Trimming cost V 6 bases and J 4 bases, with 11 bases left between them. The CDR3 runs 13 residues. CDR1 is MDHEN and CDR2 is SYDVKM in the germline V gene. This CDR3 is CASSRLIPDTQYF. In DNA form, the CDR3 reads TGTGCCAGCAGCAGACTGATCCCAGATACGCAGTATTTT.

This chain joins TRBV6-1 and TRBJ1-3; D unresolved. The length of the CDR3 is 14 residues. Germline V lookup: CDR1 MNHNS, CDR2 SASEGT. Trimming shortened V by 2 bases and J by 9 bases, and 14 bases separated the two germline ends. This CDR3 reads CASSELGPGITIYF. In DNA form, the CDR3 reads TGTGCCAGCAGTGAACTAGGTCCCGGGATCACCATATATTTT.

The chain couples TRBV2 to TRBJ1-5; D perhaps matches TRBD1 (5 bases). CDR1 is SNHLY, CDR2 FYNNEI, per germline. V was pared by 6 bases and J by 3 bases, with 15 bases between. The CDR3 loop spans 15 amino acids. CDR3 loop: CASSPGRASNQPQHF. Written as DNA, the CDR3 is TGTGCCAGCAGCCCCGGCAGGGCCTCCAATCAGCCCCAGCATTTT. The variable domain in full, completed from reference TRBV2 and TRBJ1-5, reads EPEVTQTPSHQVTQMGQEVILRCVPISNHLYFYWYRQILGQKVEFLVSFYNNEISEKSEIFDDQFSVERPDGSNFTLKIRSTKLEDSAMYFCASSPGRASNQPQHFGDGTRLSIL.